The clone carrying this TCR beta chain was seen just once. What it recognizes is unknown. Measured with immunoSEQ multiplex PCR; TCRdb has only the in-frame clones, and not every one. Found here are 2 million to 3 million clones, approximately 94% of them singletons; the top ten hold more than 0.12%. The data originate from a study of shared clonotypes between healthy human individuals. Looking at the study overall: Each donor's CD4 naive and CD4 memory cells filled three plates apiece, CD8 naive two, and CD8 memory one.

Findings and caveats of the study: Relative to memory subsets, naive subsets generally showed larger estimated richness. Sequencing depth was a factor that was expected to affect clonotype sharing among donors. Among non-shared clonotypes, generation probabilities were lower than among those shared by all four donors.

The TCR sequence derives from a man aged 18 to 29 in good health. The sequencing sample was made of naive CD4+ T cells sorted from blood. Subset denoted: CD45RA+ positively selected.

CDR3 amino acids: CASSRGGGAYEQYF. The CDR3 DNA is TGTGCCAGTAGTCGGGGCGGAGGGGCCTACGAGCAGTACTTC. The chain uses TRBV19 and TRBJ2-7; TRBD2 is a possible D gene (6 bases). The CDR3 loop spans 14 amino acids. The ends were cut back, 5 bases at V and 2 bases at J, with 13 bases in the middle. In germline, CDR1 is LNHDA, CDR2 SQIVND (reference sequence).